This T cell receptor beta chain comes out of a study of shared clonotypes between healthy human individuals. V shed 6 bases and J 7 bases; nucleotides not matched to a gene: 10. The CDR3 runs to 14 residues. Germline V gene lookup returns CDR1 LNHDA and CDR2 SQIVND (reference sequence). Here immunoSEQ multiplex PCR was the method, and the copy in TCRdb shows in-frame clones only, minus some. The sample records 1.4 million or so clones, approximately 98.5% being singletons. The count of this clone is one. The material sequenced was naive CD4+ T cells sorted from blood. As to subset: CD45RA+ positively selected. The gene calls are TRBV19 and TRBJ2-3; 7 bases agree with TRBD2. The TCR was taken from a man younger than 45 in good health. The CDR3, as DNA: TGTGCCAGTAGATGGGCGGGAGAGGAAAATACGCAGTATTTT. Translated, it gives CASRWAGEENTQYF. Filled out from reference TRBV19 and TRBJ2-3, the complete variable domain reads DGGITQSPKYLFRKEGQNVTLSCEQNLNHDAMYWYRQDPGQGLRLIYYSQIVNDFQKGDIAEGYSVSREKKESFPLTVTSAQKNPTAFYLCASRWAGEENTQYFGPGTRLTVL.